This T cell receptor beta chain was retrieved from a study of shared clonotypes between healthy human individuals (TCRdb year 2020). Study-wide context: The cohort included three men and a couple of women between 18 and 49 years of age. Per donor, three plates each were used for CD4 naive and CD4 memory, two for CD8 naive, and one for CD8 memory. Per donor, leukapheresis produced somewhere between about 0.94 and 8.9 billion PBMCs. Blood TCR repertoires of a handful of healthy adults were deeply sequenced to estimate repertoire size and the extent of clonotype sharing between individuals. To increase sequencing depth and limit assay-specific biases, different laboratories used diverse techniques to prepare libraries and sequence TCR repertoires. Overall study results and their limits: Because the study included only a small number of donors, the genetic and exposure-history diversity represented was limited. Naive subsets generally had larger estimated clonotype richness than memory subsets. Pairwise subsampling led to the expectation that sequencing depth would affect the degree of clonotype sharing among donors. Compared with non-shared clonotypes, clonotypes shared by all four sorted-subset donors had higher generation probabilities. Sampling was restricted to blood, and TCR repertoires in tissues likely differ from the TCR repertoires found in blood. Across four donors, around 5% of naive CD4, roughly 3.4% of naive CD8, around 2.5% of memory CD4, and approximately 0.4% of memory CD8 clonotypes were shared. Incomplete sequencing was indicated by rarefaction of sorted-subset datasets, despite the large sequencing depth.

The CDR1 and CDR2 encoded by the germline V gene are SGHTA and FQGNSA. A distance of 8 bases separates the germline ends of V and J, which lose 3 bases and 0 bases respectively. The CDR3 goes from the cysteine to the phenylalanine over 14 residues. The read is trimmed to its CDR3 DNA, 42 bases read in frame from base 1. This clone was seen once. Its target antigen remains unknown. The input lacks base qualities; no much larger clone sits a single base away. Other DNA sequences of this sample code for an identical CDR3. The donors were healthy, HIV-negative adults with no recently reported acute infections or vaccinations. Every donor was a Caucasian adult living in Nashville, Tennessee, USA. CD4+ T cells were enriched through magnetic negative selection, after which naive cells were positively selected on CD45RA and the remaining negative fraction served as the memory subset. Blood was obtained by leukapheresis, after which PBMCs were separated by Ficoll-Histopaque density gradient centrifugation and cryopreserved in liquid nitrogen vapor phase. Purity and quantity of every magnetically sorted T cell population were checked by analytical flow cytometry. From each sorted fraction, genomic DNA was isolated and quantified by UV absorbance on a Nanodrop 2000c.

Using the deep immunoSEQ assay, multiplex PCR amplified TCR CDR3 regions from genomic DNA. Genomic DNA extracted from each cell subset was distributed evenly over all wells of several immunoSEQ 96-well plates, and each plate served as one replicate. For sorted subsets, each replicate PCR was loaded with roughly 190 ng genomic DNA, equivalent to approximately 27,000 T cell genomes. The purified libraries were quantified using a Qubit 3.0 fluorometer, sized with a Bioanalyzer 2100, and then quantified again using the KAPA Library Quantification kit. Each immunoSEQ 96-well plate was sequenced on its own single-read 150-cycle Illumina NextSeq 550 flow cell. On the authors' methods: Because the immunoSEQ output held only junctional sequences and lacked quality scores, the filtering could not match the filtering applied to full-length reads. To assign V/J genes and CDR3, sequences were annotated against IMGT germline references using PyIR, a Python wrapper for IgBLAST v1.9. Reads were removed for weak V/J assignments (E-value above 1e-6), missing CDR3, stop codons, out-of-frame junctions, or ambiguous translated residues. V3J clonotypes were defined by identical inferred V gene, J gene, and CDR3 amino acid sequence. To compute the percentage overlap between repertoires, the number of shared unique clonotypes was divided by the size of the smaller repertoire. Three approaches were used to assess repertoire richness: RTK rarefaction, the Chao1 estimator, and Recon v2.1 estimates of unobserved clonotypes. Generation probabilities were computed with OLGA for all TCRbeta clonotypes obtained by the gDNA method from several donors. Imported from immuneACCESS, the table was reduced by TCRdb to in-frame sequences with V and J called. These copies leave out some clones; in studies compared against another copy, an unresolved V gene accounts for under half, and the cause of the remainder is not known. V and J calls plus clone size are reproduced from that table; the DNA served to infer D and trimming. This sample is represented by some 2.1 million clones; 95% of them were singletons. The ten largest make up about 0.13% of the sample.

The TCR comes from a young man in good health. Sequenced material: naive CD4+ T cells sorted from blood. The cell subset or site tag for this specimen amounts to: CD45RA+ positively selected. Rearrangement joined TRBV7-2 to TRBJ1-2, with the D gene not confidently named. The nucleotides read TGTGCCAGCAGCTTCGGCAGTGCTAACTATGGCTACACCTTC. Translated, it reads CASSFGSANYGYTF.